This T cell receptor beta chain is from a study of blood T cell repertoires in COVID-19. Sequenced by immunoSEQ multiplex PCR; TCRdb stores in-frame clones only, minus some. The sample holds roughly 190,000 clones; more than 75% are singletons and the top ten take 6%. This CDR3 contains 16 residues. Deletions cut 6 bases from V and 0 bases from J, with 16 bases between. The germline V gene has CDR1 SGHAT and CDR2 FQNNGV. This clonotype was obtained from a man aged 35 to 55 with active or convalescent COVID-19. Sample: peripheral blood. The chain is built from TRBV11-2 and TRBJ2-3; possibly TRBD1 for D (6 bases). CDR3 residues: CASSYIGQSSTDTQYF. As DNA, the CDR3 is TGTGCCAGCAGTTATATTGGACAGTCTAGCACAGATACGCAGTATTTT.